This T cell receptor beta chain was captured by sequencing in a study of cytotoxic CD8 clonotypes in ibrutinib-treated CLL. Study context: Overall, some 25 responses were partial and 2 complete; following median roughly 62 months, roughly 15 patients stayed remitted and some 12 progressed.

Remarks on this clone: Its specificity is not known.

Study results and limitations: Under treatment, the uncommon public clonotypes either contracted or remained stable. Baseline-level clonality went beyond age-matched healthy donors and moved in step with circulating CD8+ T-cell counts. There were differences in sampling times between sustained-remission and progressing patients.

Germline V CDR1 and CDR2: MDHEN, SYDVKM. This CDR3 is 14 amino acids long. V shed 2 bases and J 8 bases; nucleotides not matched to a gene: 8. TCRdb keeps only in-frame clones here, not all; method: immunoSEQ multiplex PCR. In the table there are approximately 60,000 clones, roughly three fifths of which are singletons. The J gene is TRBJ1-1, the V gene TRBV28; 7 bases agree with TRBD1. The specimen comprised PBMCs, sampled after 24 months of ibrutinib treatment. The TCR sequence derives from a human donor with chronic lymphocytic leukemia. For the CDR3, the DNA is TGTGCCAGCAGTTTAGATCTTACAGGGGCGGAAGCTTTCTTT. Translation gives CASSLDLTGAEAFF.